This T cell receptor (beta chain) is drawn from a study of beta chain features in type 1 diabetes. Study conclusions and caveats: In every one of the four CD4+ subsets, TCRB CDR3s were moderately but significantly shorter in Type 1 diabetes patients. In these data, an HLA type influence on TCRB rearrangement remained unresolved.

V dropped 6 bases and J dropped 4 bases, with 15 bases sitting between them. Per germline, CDR1 KGHSH and CDR2 LQKENI. The CDR3 is 14 amino acids. The sequenced template was cDNA made from the entire isolated RNA. TCRdb keeps only in-frame clones here, not all; method: immunoSEQ multiplex PCR. The table lists about 170,000 clones, 6% to 9% of them singletons, with roughly 0.46% in the top ten. This clone was seen a handful of times. What it binds is not known. Sequencing was carried out using central memory CD4+ T cells from blood. The receptor comes from a man younger than 35 with type 1 diabetes. The chain carries TRBV18 and TRBJ1-2, with a possible D match to TRBD1 (5 bases). CDR3 nucleotides: TGTGCCAGCTCCATCAGGGATCTCAGCTATGGCTACACCTTC. Residues: CASSIRDLSYGYTF.